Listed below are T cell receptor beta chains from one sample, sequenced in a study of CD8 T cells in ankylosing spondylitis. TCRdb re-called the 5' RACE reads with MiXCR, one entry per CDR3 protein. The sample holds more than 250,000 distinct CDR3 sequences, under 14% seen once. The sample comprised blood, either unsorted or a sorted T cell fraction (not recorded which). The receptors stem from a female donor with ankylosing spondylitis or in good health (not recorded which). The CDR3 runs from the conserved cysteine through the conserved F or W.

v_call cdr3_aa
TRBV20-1 CSARRGGDTQYF
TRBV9 CASSSRQTETQYF
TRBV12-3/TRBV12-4 CASSRAAGNTGELFF
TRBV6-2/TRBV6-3 CASSPLKSSYNSPLHF
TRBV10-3 CAISGGGAKNIQYF
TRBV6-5 CASSYFGTVNEQFF
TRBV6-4 CASISLGQDKVNQPQHF
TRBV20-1 CSARATGGSSYNEQFF
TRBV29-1 CSAGTSGPYNEQFF
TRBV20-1 CSSIIAESSYNEQFF
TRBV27 CASTRDILTDTQYF
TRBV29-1 CSVTGDYGYTF
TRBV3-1 CASSQGRLDRTDTQYF
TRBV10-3 CAISVITGEQYF
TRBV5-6 CASATKGGRNYGYTF
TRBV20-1 CSASLLARGTDTQYF
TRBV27 CASSLSSTVSSYEQYF
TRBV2 CASSDLGSQKGHHF
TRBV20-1 CSAKRLEVASGTQYF
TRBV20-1 CSAARVVVRETQYF
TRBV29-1 CSVAGGVGIQYF
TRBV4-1 CASSQHFAGTLDQETQYF
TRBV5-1 CASSTGQGLTEAFF
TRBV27 CASSLWSSGGKYNEQFF
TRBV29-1 CSVEDRRGEQYF
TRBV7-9 CASSLGLWTVSTDTQYF
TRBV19 CASISMQDGTDTQYF
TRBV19 CASSIPGRLVYNEQFF
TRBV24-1 CATSDETGRGRFF
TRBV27 CASRSDRTNTGELFF
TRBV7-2 CASSGLTYNEQFF
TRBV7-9 CASSSSGGAVIGELFF
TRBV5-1 CASSSGLLSGNTIYF
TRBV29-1 CSVAPSGGNTEAFF
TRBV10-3 CAISGGILSGNTIYF
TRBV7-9 CASSLQGQGDYEQYF
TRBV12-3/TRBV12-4 CASAIGRDGANYGYTF